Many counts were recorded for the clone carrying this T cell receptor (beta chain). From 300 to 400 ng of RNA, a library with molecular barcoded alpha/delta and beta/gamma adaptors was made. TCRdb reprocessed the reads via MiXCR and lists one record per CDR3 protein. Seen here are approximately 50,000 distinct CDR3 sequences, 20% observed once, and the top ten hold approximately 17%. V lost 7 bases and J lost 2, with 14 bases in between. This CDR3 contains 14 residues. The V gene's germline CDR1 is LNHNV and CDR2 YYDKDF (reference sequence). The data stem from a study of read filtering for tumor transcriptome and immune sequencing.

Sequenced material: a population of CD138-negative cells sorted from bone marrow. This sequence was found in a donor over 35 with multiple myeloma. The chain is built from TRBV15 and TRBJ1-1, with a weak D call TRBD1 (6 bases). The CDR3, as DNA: TGTGCCACCACCCGGGACAACCCCAACACTGAAGCTTTCTTT. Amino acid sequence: CATTRDNPNTEAFF.